What follows are 8 T cell receptor beta chains derived from one specimen sequenced in a study of graft-versus-host responses after intestinal transplantation (dated by TCRdb to the early 2020s). These receptors are not linked to any known antigen. Library generation was performed with the immunoSEQ multiplex PCR assay. TCRdb provides this immuneACCESS table in a form limited to in-frame rearrangements. Some clones are lacking; in checked studies, under half of them reflect an unresolved V gene, and why the rest are absent is not known. This sample comprises about 130,000 clones, 80% to 95% of them detected only once. The ten largest account for around 0.19% of the sample. This specimen's time point label, interpreted: cells obtained before transplantation from donor or recipient. The input for sequencing was unstimulated CD4+ T cells sorted from spleen or lymph node cells, taken before intestinal transplant. The origin of the receptors is a human donor who received an intestinal transplant.

This clone appeared once. The J gene is TRBJ2-7, the V gene TRBV5-4; a weak D match, TRBD1 (6 bases). Germline V gene data show CDR1 as SGHNT and CDR2 as YYREEE (reference sequence). This CDR3 has 15 residues. The V end was cut by 4 bases, the J end by 0 bases, with 14 bases between. The CDR3 DNA follows: TGTGCCAGCAGCGATAAATCGACAGGCTCCTACGAGCAGTACTTC. Amino acid sequence: CASSDKSTGSYEQYF.

The chain couples TRBV28 to TRBJ2-5; D is ambiguous. The V end lost 5 bases, the J end lost 0 bases, and 4 bases lay between the germline ends. The germline V gene has CDR1 MDHEN and CDR2 SYDVKM. This CDR3 is built from 12 residues. The CDR3 bases are TGTGCCAGCAGTCCGTACCAAGAGACCCAGTACTTC. This gives the protein CASSPYQETQYF.

The chain joins TRBV6-4 to TRBJ2-1, with 13 bases matching TRBD2. J gave up 8 bases and V 10 bases, and 8 bases lay outside the gene matches. This CDR3 is built from 14 residues. Germline V gives CDR1 MRHNA, CDR2 SNTAGT. In nucleotides, the CDR3 is TGTGCCACCAGGACTAGCGGGAGTGGCCATGAGCAGTTCTTC. It specifies CATRTSGSGHEQFF.

The sample holds one count of this clone. This chain links TRBV5-4 with TRBJ1-4; weak D call: TRBD1 (5 bases). Germline lookup yields CDR1 SGHNT and CDR2 YYREEE (reference sequence). The CDR3 covers 14 residues. V lost 4 bases and J lost 5, with 12 bases in between. The CDR3 loop is CASSRDGPNEKLFF. In DNA, the CDR3 is TGTGCCAGCAGCCGGGACGGTCCAAATGAAAAACTGTTTTTT.

J is TRBJ1-3 and V is TRBV28; 8 bases match TRBD1. Trimming removed 5 bases from V and 0 bases from J; junction bases left unmatched: 6. The CDR3 runs to 16 residues. Germline CDR1 reads MDHEN; CDR2 reads SYDVKM. CDR3 nucleotide sequence: TGTGCCAGCAGTGGGGGACAGGTGATCTCTGGAAACACCATATATTTT. Amino acids: CASSGGQVISGNTIYF.

This rearrangement joins TRBV5-1 to TRBJ2-5; no reliable D call. The better agreement between TRBJ2-7 and the DNA end casts doubt on the J call. Germline values: CDR1 SGHRS, CDR2 YFSETQ. The CDR3 runs to 12 residues. The CDR3 reads CASSSPWDEQYF. CDR3 bases: TGCGCCAGCAGCTCCCCCTGGGACGAGCAGTACTTC.

The chain recombines TRBV5-1 with TRBJ1-1; tentatively, D is TRBD1 (5 bases). In germline, CDR1 is SGHRS, CDR2 YFSETQ. V dropped 0 bases and J dropped 5 bases, with 11 bases sitting between them. The length of the CDR3 is 14 residues. CDR3 in DNA: TGCGCCAGCAGCTTGGAGGCCAGGGAAACTGAAGCTTTCTTT. It yields the protein CASSLEARETEAFF.

J is TRBJ2-3 and V is TRBV28; TRBD2 agrees at 7 bases. V was pared by 4 bases and J by 3 bases, with 4 bases of the junction left unmatched. Per the germline V gene, CDR1 is MDHEN and CDR2 is SYDVKM. The CDR3 loop spans 14 amino acids. The CDR3 nucleotides are TGTGCCAGCAGTTCAGCGGGACTGACAGATACGCAGTATTTT. This translates into CASSSAGLTDTQYF.